The rows below give T cell receptor beta chains drawn from one sample of a study of T cells in Graves' hyperthyroidism and ophthalmopathy. TCRdb used MiXCR to reprocess the multiplex PCR reads, holding one entry per CDR3 protein. The repertoire has about 340,000 distinct CDR3 sequences, about 20% of them found once; the top ten carry around 47%. Sequenced input: blood. These receptors originate from a woman between 45 and 65 years old with Graves' hyperthyroidism. CDR3s leave out the opening cysteine and the closing phenylalanine or tryptophan. Clone size is shown for a subset of rows, as once, few, many or a class of expanded clone.

j_call v_call clone_size cdr3_aa
TRBJ1-1 TRBV9 many ASSAYRDWSTEAF
TRBJ2-5 TRBV7-9 few ASSLQGGVETQY
TRBJ1-1 TRBV6-1 many ASTKGQRTEAF
TRBJ2-7 TRBV6-1 - ASSSGSHYEQY
TRBJ1-5 TRBV28 many ASSHGGSSNQPQH
TRBJ2-7 TRBV7-6 many ASSAPGLAGFYEQY
TRBJ1-1 TRBV29-1 - SVVGDTRSEDEAF
TRBJ2-3 TRBV7-4 few ASSSPGFLQGVIAGGHTDTQY
TRBJ1-6 TRBV2 - ASRRDGSYNSPLH
TRBJ1-5 TRBV18 many ASSRTGGMGQPQH
TRBJ2-5 TRBV2 - ASKGHQETQY
TRBJ2-7 TRBV6-2/TRBV6-3 many ASSPTSGAYEQY
TRBJ2-2 TRBV11-2 many ASSLGVPGELF
TRBJ2-5 TRBV7-9 - ASSLVSGGETQY
TRBJ2-3 TRBV30 - AWSHTDTQY
TRBJ2-1 TRBV4-1 - ASSQEGVPYNEQF
TRBJ1-5 TRBV5-1 many ASSFSGGPNQPQH
TRBJ2-7 TRBV7-8 few ASSRTPWEQY
TRBJ2-5 TRBV9 few ASSPSPGQGRETQY
TRBJ1-1 TRBV28 - ASSLGTVSGNTEAF
TRBJ1-5 TRBV11-2 many ASSLDGNQPQH
TRBJ2-1 TRBV5-1 few ASSLKTEEQF
TRBJ2-1 TRBV20-1 many GKSGRAFDEQF
TRBJ1-6 TRBV5-1 few ASSSGTAYNSPLH
TRBJ2-7 TRBV5-1 many ASSPRQGSYEQY
TRBJ1-2 TRBV4-2 many ASSQGSGGYT
TRBJ1-1 TRBV4-2 few ASSQDRGDTEAF
TRBJ1-5 TRBV28 - ASREEGGGNQPQH
TRBJ2-7 TRBV6-1 many ASSDGTGPYEQY
TRBJ1-1 TRBV6-1 few ASSERQGEAF
TRBJ2-7 TRBV2 many ASSDGSGVSYEQY
TRBJ2-5 TRBV10-3 few AISPQSDAQETQY
TRBJ2-1 TRBV20-1 - SALGPPFSSYNEQF
TRBJ1-1 TRBV20-1 few SARPPSHGEAF
TRBJ2-5 TRBV12-3/TRBV12-4 - ASSVGNAEETQY
TRBJ2-5 TRBV2 many ASKGTSGYQETQY
TRBJ2-1 TRBV7-2 - ASSLGGSSQF
TRBJ2-7 TRBV20-1 - SALKTSGTAPYEQY
TRBJ2-3 TRBV7-9 - AIRPQGLTDTQY
TRBJ2-2 TRBV27 - ASALNRAGVLTGELF
TRBJ2-1 TRBV7-9 - ASSLTSRRGGSYNEQF
TRBJ1-4 TRBV10-2 - ASSGGTGGFEKLF
TRBJ2-3 TRBV6-5 many ASSYSYAGRGDTQY
TRBJ2-3 TRBV28 many ASSPPALSDTQY
TRBJ1-3 TRBV15 few ATSRDRVAGNTIY
TRBJ2-5 TRBV19 few ASSIRGGEETQY
TRBJ2-7 TRBV28 once ASSQGPLQSRWQGVPYEQY
TRBJ2-7 TRBV6-1 few ASSDQTGSYEQY
TRBJ2-1 TRBV11-2 many ASSNTGDEQF
TRBJ1-5 TRBV12-3/TRBV12-4 once ASSFNRGGPNQPQH
TRBJ1-1 TRBV5-6 - ASSLPGFSSEAF
TRBJ1-3 TRBV20-1 - SASPGQARAASSGNTIY
TRBJ2-7 TRBV10-3 - AISGGQGANEQY
TRBJ2-3 TRBV20-1 few SARDRASGTDTQY
TRBJ2-2 TRBV20-1 - SAREAGELF
TRBJ2-6 TRBV4-1 few ASSHPGTGTVLT